A selection of T cell receptor beta chains follows, all from one sample in a study of shared clonotypes between healthy human individuals. Produced via immunoSEQ multiplex PCR; TCRdb's table is partial and in-frame only. The table records around 2.5 million clones, 93% of them present only once. Sequences were obtained from naive CD4+ T cells from PBMCs. Every receptor here comes from a man younger than 30 in good health. Some clones in this sample may be carry-over from other donors' samples. The CDR3 runs from the conserved cysteine through the conserved F or W. The order of the fields is J gene, clone size, D gene, V gene, CDR3 protein, CDR3 DNA. A D gene is named only where the DNA matches it firmly. Clone size appears in some rows only: once, few, many, or a class for an expanded clone.

>TRBJ2-7|.|TRBD2|TRBV7-2
CASSLKREVEQYF
TGTGCCAGCAGCTTAAAGCGGGAGGTCGAGCAGTACTTC
>TRBJ1-4|.|.|TRBV28
CASSSGGATNEKLFF
TGTGCCAGCAGTTCTGGGGGGGCAACTAATGAAAAACTGTTTTTT
>TRBJ2-1|.|TRBD1|TRBV5-8
CASSFSYRGSLFF
TGTGCCAGCAGCTTCAGTTACAGGGGCTCTCTGTTCTTC
>TRBJ1-5|.|.|TRBV19
CASSIFLRVTQPQHF
TGTGCCAGTAGTATATTTCTACGGGTAACCCAGCCCCAGCATTTT
>TRBJ2-4|once|.|TRBV11-2
CASSPSVTAKNIQYF
TGTGCCAGCAGCCCCTCCGTAACCGCCAAAAACATTCAGTACTTC
>TRBJ2-1|.|.|TRBV4-1
CASRDYNEQFF
TGCGCCAGCAGGGACTATAATGAGCAGTTCTTC
>TRBJ2-1|.|.|TRBV11-2
CASSHPPGTPPGSEQFF
TGTGCCAGCAGCCACCCCCCCGGGACCCCTCCAGGGAGTGAGCAGTTCTTC
>TRBJ2-1|.|TRBD2|TRBV5-6
CASSLGAGPYNEQFF
TGTGCCAGCAGCTTGGGAGCGGGACCCTACAATGAGCAGTTCTTC
>TRBJ2-3|.|TRBD2|TRBV29-1
CSVLGLAEGSTDTQYF
TGCAGCGTGCTTGGGCTAGCGGAGGGGAGCACAGATACGCAGTATTTT
>TRBJ2-5|.|TRBD2|TRBV5-4
CASSPGLAGETQYF
TGTGCCAGCAGCCCGGGACTAGCGGGAGAGACCCAGTACTTC
>TRBJ2-7|.|.|TRBV5-1
CASSSSPGSYEQYF
TGCGCCAGCAGCTCCTCCCCGGGGTCCTACGAGCAGTACTTC
>TRBJ2-1|.|TRBD2|TRBV18
CASSEGLAGDNEQFF
TGTGCCAGCTCAGAGGGACTAGCGGGAGACAATGAGCAGTTCTTC
>TRBJ1-1|.|.|TRBV25-1
CASISQGTEAFF
TGTGCCAGCATCTCCCAGGGGACTGAAGCTTTCTTT
>TRBJ2-7|.|TRBD1|TRBV5-1
CASSFDRDRSSYEQYF
TGCGCCAGCAGCTTTGACCGGGACAGAAGCTCCTACGAGCAGTACTTC
>TRBJ1-1|.|.|TRBV6-5
CATKQAERANTEAFF
TGTGCCACCAAACAGGCAGAGAGGGCCAACACTGAAGCTTTCTTT
>TRBJ2-1|.|TRBD2|TRBV7-8
CASSPPGLDNEQFF
TGTGCCAGCAGCCCGCCGGGACTAGACAATGAGCAGTTCTTC
>TRBJ1-1|once|.|TRBV5-1
CASSLGWLPVGTEAFF
TGCGCCAGCAGCTTGGGGTGGCTTCCTGTTGGCACTGAAGCTTTCTTT
>TRBJ2-7|.|.|TRBV23-1
CASSQLRGRGSSSYEQYF
TGCGCCAGCAGTCAACTTAGGGGCCGGGGGTCGAGCTCCTACGAGCAGTACTTC
>TRBJ1-1|.|.|TRBV6-5
CASSAGLRTEAFF
TGTGCCAGCAGTGCAGGGTTGAGGACTGAAGCTTTCTTT
>TRBJ2-1|once|TRBD2|TRBV10-3
CAISESLAGGYNEQFF
TGTGCCATCAGTGAGTCGTTAGCGGGAGGGTACAATGAGCAGTTCTTC
>TRBJ1-3|.|TRBD1|TRBV6-5
CASSRDRTRNTIYF
TGTGCCAGCAGCCGGGACAGAACTAGAAACACCATATATTTT
>TRBJ2-6|.|.|TRBV9
CASSVDPWTEISGANVLTF
TGTGCCAGCAGCGTAGACCCCTGGACTGAAATCTCTGGGGCCAACGTCCTGACTTTC
>TRBJ1-2|.|TRBD1|TRBV28
CASSFAGTGAGYTF
TGTGCCAGCAGTTTCGCCGGGACAGGGGCTGGCTACACCTTC
>TRBJ2-3|.|TRBD2|TRBV29-1
CSVRKAGPTDTQYF
TGCAGCGTTAGGAAAGCGGGACCCACAGATACGCAGTATTTT
>TRBJ2-7|.|TRBD2|TRBV5-6
CASSPGWLAGLGEQYF
TGTGCCAGCAGCCCGGGATGGCTAGCGGGACTTGGCGAGCAGTACTTC
>TRBJ1-4|.|.|TRBV28
CATVTGSTNEKLFF
TGTGCCACCGTAACAGGTTCAACTAATGAAAAACTGTTTTTT
>TRBJ2-5|once|.|TRBV5-1
CASSLSGPNWETQYF
TGCGCCAGCAGTTTGTCGGGACCCAATTGGGAGACCCAGTACTTC
>TRBJ2-5|.|TRBD1|TRBV28
CASSLFGQGAGETQYF
TGTGCCAGCAGTTTATTCGGACAGGGGGCCGGGGAGACCCAGTACTTC
>TRBJ2-1|.|.|TRBV4-1
CASSQTASSYNEQFF
TGCGCCAGCAGCCAGACTGCTAGCTCCTACAATGAGCAGTTCTTC
>TRBJ2-2|.|.|TRBV27
CASSLNRAMNTGELFF
TGTGCCAGCAGTTTGAACAGGGCCATGAACACCGGGGAGCTGTTTTTT
>TRBJ1-1|once|.|TRBV7-2
CASSRGGAAEAFF
TGTGCCAGCAGCCGAGGCGGGGCGGCTGAAGCTTTCTTT
>TRBJ2-5|.|TRBD2|TRBV27
CASSGGGLAGETQYF
TGTGCCAGCAGTGGGGGAGGACTAGCGGGAGAGACCCAGTACTTC
>TRBJ2-7|.|TRBD1|TRBV5-1
CASSFGQGLEQYF
TGCGCCAGCAGCTTTGGACAGGGGCTCGAGCAGTACTTC
>TRBJ2-1|once|TRBD1|TRBV5-4
CASMSPGQNYNEQFF
TGTGCCAGCATGTCTCCGGGACAGAACTACAATGAGCAGTTCTTC
>TRBJ2-7|.|TRBD1|TRBV5-8
CASSPGRGGWGQYF
TGTGCCAGCAGCCCGGGGAGAGGGGGCTGGGGGCAGTACTTC
>TRBJ2-5|.|.|TRBV5-5
CASSLPPFQETQYF
TGTGCCAGCAGCTTGCCGCCGTTTCAAGAGACCCAGTACTTC
>TRBJ2-5|.|TRBD2|TRBV28
CASSLWVLAGVETQYF
TGTGCCAGCAGTTTATGGGTCCTAGCGGGAGTGGAGACCCAGTACTTC
>TRBJ2-5|.|TRBD2|TRBV5-6
CASSLAVSGGSYETQYF
TGTGCCAGCAGCTTGGCGGTGTCGGGCGGGAGTTATGAGACCCAGTACTTC
>TRBJ1-2|.|.|TRBV6-6
CASSYSRGEAFGGYTF
TGTGCCAGCAGTTACTCGAGGGGGGAAGCCTTCGGAGGCTACACCTTC
>TRBJ2-2|.|.|TRBV9
CASSILSGGNTGELFF
TGTGCCAGCAGCATCCTTAGCGGCGGGAACACCGGGGAGCTGTTTTTT
>TRBJ1-1|.|.|TRBV6-6
CASTLGTEAFF
TGTGCCAGCACCCTGGGAACTGAAGCTTTCTTT
>TRBJ2-7|.|TRBD2|TRBV5-1
CASSLGLADYEQYF
TGCGCCAGCAGCTTGGGGCTAGCGGATTACGAGCAGTACTTC
>TRBJ2-3|.|TRBD2|TRBV5-1
CASSLRPTSGTDTQYF
TGCGCCAGCAGCTTGCGGCCGACTAGCGGAACGGATACGCAGTATTTT
>TRBJ1-5|.|.|TRBV5-1
CASSLDGGMGQPQHF
TGCGCCAGCAGCTTGGATGGGGGGATGGGTCAGCCCCAGCATTTT
>TRBJ1-1|.|.|TRBV29-1
CSVSLRLGLNTEAFF
TGCAGCGTTTCTCTCCGTCTTGGGCTGAACACTGAAGCTTTCTTT
>TRBJ2-1|.|.|TRBV5-4
CASSLGGDYNEQFF
TGTGCCAGCAGCTTGGGGGGAGACTACAATGAGCAGTTCTTC
>TRBJ2-1|.|TRBD2|TRBV10-3
CAISERLAGGNEQFF
TGTGCCATCAGTGAACGACTAGCGGGAGGTAATGAGCAGTTCTTC
>TRBJ1-6|.|.|TRBV25-1
CASSREERSPLHF
TGTGCCAGCAGCAGGGAAGAGAGGTCACCCCTCCACTTT
>TRBJ2-7|once|.|TRBV13
CASSGPGDPSEQYF
TGTGCCAGCAGCGGGCCCGGGGATCCATCCGAGCAGTACTTC
>TRBJ2-6|.|.|TRBV19
CASSSRGRYSGANVLTF
TGTGCCAGTAGTTCGAGGGGACGGTACTCTGGGGCCAACGTCCTGACTTTC
>TRBJ2-2|.|TRBD1|TRBV10-3
CAISPGQGRSPYTGELFF
TGTGCCATCAGCCCGGGACAGGGACGGAGTCCGTACACCGGGGAGCTGTTTTTT
>TRBJ2-3|.|TRBD2|TRBV2
CASSFSGADTQYF
TGTGCCAGCAGCTTTAGCGGGGCAGATACGCAGTATTTT
>TRBJ2-1|.|TRBD2|TRBV5-1
CASSLLAGGPDEQFF
TGCGCCAGCAGCTTACTAGCGGGAGGGCCGGATGAGCAGTTCTTC
>TRBJ2-3|once|.|TRBV7-2
CASSRAADTQYF
TGTGCCAGCAGCCGAGCTGCAGATACGCAGTATTTT